The clone carrying this T cell receptor beta chain was observed a single time. There are 11 residues in the CDR3. Germline CDR1 and CDR2: MNHEY and SVGAGI. Losses at the gene ends were 7 bases for V and 5 bases for J; bases not matched to a gene: 1. This entry comes from a study of technical replicates of blood from a handful of donors. The data were produced by immunoSEQ multiplex PCR, yet TCRdb's version contains in-frame clones alone and is incomplete. Among roughly 60,000 clones listed, 80% to 90% were seen once. This receptor was identified in a human donor in good health. Some clones in this sample may be carry-over from other donors' samples. V and J are TRBV6-5 and TRBJ1-1; 7 bases map to TRBD1. The specimen was PBMCs. The DNA of the CDR3 is TGTGCCAGCACCAGGGGGACTGAAGCTTTCTTT. Its translation: CASTRGTEAFF.